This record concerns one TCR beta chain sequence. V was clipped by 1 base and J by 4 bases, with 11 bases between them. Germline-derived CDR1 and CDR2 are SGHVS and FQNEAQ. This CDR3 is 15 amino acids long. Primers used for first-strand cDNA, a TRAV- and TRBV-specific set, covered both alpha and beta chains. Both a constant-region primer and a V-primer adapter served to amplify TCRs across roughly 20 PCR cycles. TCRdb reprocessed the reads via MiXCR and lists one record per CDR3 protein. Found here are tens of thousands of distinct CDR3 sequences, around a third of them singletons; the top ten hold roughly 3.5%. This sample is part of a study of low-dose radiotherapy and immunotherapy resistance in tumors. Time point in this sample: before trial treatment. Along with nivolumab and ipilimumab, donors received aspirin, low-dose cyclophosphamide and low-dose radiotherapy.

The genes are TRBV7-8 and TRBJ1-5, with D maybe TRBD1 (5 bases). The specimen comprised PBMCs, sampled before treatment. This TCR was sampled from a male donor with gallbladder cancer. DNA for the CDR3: TGTGCCAGCAGCTTAGTGACAGAGAGAAATCAGCCCCAGCATTTT. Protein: CASSLVTERNQPQHF.